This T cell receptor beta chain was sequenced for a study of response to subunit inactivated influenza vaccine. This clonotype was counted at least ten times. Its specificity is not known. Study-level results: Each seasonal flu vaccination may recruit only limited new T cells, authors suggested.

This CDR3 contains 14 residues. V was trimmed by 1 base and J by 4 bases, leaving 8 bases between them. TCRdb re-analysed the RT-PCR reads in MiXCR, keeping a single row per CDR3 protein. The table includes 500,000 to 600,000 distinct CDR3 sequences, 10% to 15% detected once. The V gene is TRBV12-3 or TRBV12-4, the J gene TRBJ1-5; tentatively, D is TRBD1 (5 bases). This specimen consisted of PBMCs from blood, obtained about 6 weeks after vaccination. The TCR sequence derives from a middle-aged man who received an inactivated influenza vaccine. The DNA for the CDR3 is TGTGCCAGCAGTTTAGATTGGGGGAATCAGCCCCAGCATTTT. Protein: CASSLDWGNQPQHF.